The 16 T cell receptor beta chains below all came from one sample that was sequenced in a study of molecular identifiers for immune sequencing clone quantification. TCRdb used MiXCR to reprocess the PCR reads, holding one entry per CDR3 protein. This sample yields hundreds of thousands of distinct CDR3 sequences, of which about 25% are seen a single time; roughly 0.83% belongs to the top ten. The sequenced material came from naive CD8+ T cells from blood, with Jurkat cell RNA spiked in. Described subset: FACS-sorted CD8+CD4-CCR7+CD45RA+ naive T cells. The receptors come from a human donor in good health. Some libraries in this study had Jurkat cell RNA spiked in.

This clonotype was observed many times. V gene TRBV4-1 combines with J gene TRBJ2-6; the D gene could be TRBD1 or TRBD2 (6 bases each). From germline, CDR1 is MGHRA and CDR2 YSYEKL. Trimming stripped 0 bases from V and 1 base from J, with 16 bases between. CDR3 length equals 19 residues. The CDR3 coding sequence is TGCGCCAGCAGCCAAGAGAAGGAGGGGGTTCTTTCTGGGGCCAACGTCCTGACTTTC. Translating gives CASSQEKEGVLSGANVLTF.

This chain connects TRBV13 to TRBJ2-5, with D possibly TRBD1 on 5 matching bases. The germline CDR1 and CDR2 sequences are PRHDT and FYEKMQ (reference sequence). V shed 4 bases and J shed 2 bases, with 11 bases lying between them. There are 14 residues in the CDR3. This CDR3 reads CASSSYRKQETQYF. The CDR3 coding sequence is TGTGCCAGCAGCTCATACAGGAAACAAGAGACCCAGTACTTC.

This chain joins TRBV2 and TRBJ2-7, with TRBD2 matching over 8 bases. Germline lookup yields CDR1 SNHLY and CDR2 FYNNEI. J lost 2 bases, V lost 4 bases, and 16 bases had no gene match. The CDR3 runs to 18 residues. This CDR3 is CASSVDSSRGVKTYEQYF. The CDR3 DNA is TGTGCCAGCAGTGTGGACAGCTCGCGGGGGGTCAAAACCTACGAGCAGTACTTC.

This clonotype was seen just once. This sequence may be a read error, since a much larger clone differs from it by one base. The genes are TRBV5-3 and TRBJ2-3; the match to TRBD2 covers 10 bases. TRBV5-3 is sorted into the ORF group, with uncertain function. V shed 8 bases, J shed 6 bases, and the junction held 18 bases outside the gene matches. This CDR3 region has 17 residues. The CDR3 nucleotides are TGTGCCAGCAGCCGAGGAACAAGCGGGAGGGCCTGGGATACGCAGTATTTT. Translating it yields CASSRGTSGRAWDTQYF.

This clonotype showed up many times. V is TRBV7-2 and J is TRBJ2-3, with TRBD2 identical over 7 bases. J gave up 0 bases and V 3 bases, and 9 bases lay outside the gene matches. Germline V gene data show CDR1 as SGHTA and CDR2 as FQGNSA. This CDR3 is 17 amino acids long. In DNA, the CDR3 is TGTGCCAGCAGCTTTTTCCCCAGCGGGGCTAGCACAGATACGCAGTATTTT. Translating it yields CASSFFPSGASTDTQYF.

The CDR3 reads CASSFHSSNQPQHF. The CDR3 nucleotides read TGTGCCAGCAGTTTTCACAGCAGCAATCAGCCCCAGCATTTT. This sequence joins TRBV6-5 and TRBJ1-5; D unclear. Between the trimmed V and J ends, which lost 4 bases and 1 base, there was a span of 8 bases. Germline V gene sequence: CDR1 MNHEY, CDR2 SVGAGI. This CDR3 is 14 amino acids long.

CDR3 amino acids: CATSPGRQNSPLHF. The DNA of the CDR3 is TGTGCCACCAGCCCGGGACGGCAAAATTCACCCCTCCACTTT. The genes are TRBV15 and TRBJ1-6, with D perhaps TRBD1 (5 bases). V was cut by 5 bases and J by 7 bases, with 12 bases left in between. Germline CDR1 reads LNHNV; CDR2 reads YYDKDF (reference sequence). This CDR3 has 14 amino acids.

V is TRBV20-1 and J is TRBJ2-7, with D possibly matching TRBD1 (6 bases). This CDR3 has 12 amino acids. With 6 bases removed from V and 3 bases from J, the gap between germline ends came to 12 bases. Germline assignment: CDR1 DFQATT and CDR2 SNEGSKA (reference sequence). The CDR3 region has the DNA TGCAGTGCAGACCAACAGGGCTACGAGCAGTACTTC. Its translation: CSADQQGYEQYF.

The chain carries TRBV7-6 and TRBJ2-1; D gene unclear. CDR3 size: 12 residues. The germline V and J ends were trimmed by 4 bases and 6 bases, with 7 bases remaining between them. Germline V lookup: CDR1 SGHVS, CDR2 FNYEAQ. CDR3 nucleotide sequence: TGTGCCAGCAGCTCCTTTGCCAATGAGCAGTTCTTC. Residues: CASSSFANEQFF. Based on the CDR3 plus reference TRBV7-6 and TRBJ2-1, the full variable domain is GAGVSQSPRYKVTKRGQDVALRCDPISGHVSLYWYRQALGQGPEFLTYFNYEAQQDKSGLPNDRFSAERPEGSISTLTIQRTEQRDSAMYRCASSSFANEQFFGPGTRLTVL.

As regards this clonotype: Possible read error: a much larger clone is one base away. The final CDR3 position lacks the conserved phenylalanine or tryptophan, pointing to a likely read error. The CDR3 region has the DNA TGCGCCTCAAACGGACGGGAGGGCCCCTCCAATGAGCAGTTCTAC. The encoded protein is CASNGREGPSNEQFY. The chain links TRBV5-1 to TRBJ2-1; the match to TRBD2 covers 8 bases. J lost 6 bases, V lost 10 bases, and 15 bases had no gene match. Germline V CDR1 and CDR2: SGHRS, YFSETQ. CDR3 size: 15 residues.

In the case of this clonotype: At one end the junction does not follow the germline gene, possibly because of a read error. V usage is TRBV6-1 and J usage is TRBJ1-5; no clear D gene. The CDR3 loop spans 18 amino acids. The germline V gene encodes CDR1 MNHNS and CDR2 SASEGT. The CDR3 sequence is CANSEILSGGLSNQPQHF. The CDR3 DNA reads as TGTGCCAACAGTGAAATCCTCTCCGGCGGACTTAGCAATCAGCCCCAGCATTTT.

This clonotype has a handful of counts. This chain uses TRBV7-6 with TRBJ1-1, with TRBD1 matching 8 bases. V shed 3 bases, J shed 0 bases, and the junction held 3 bases outside the gene matches. This CDR3 comprises 15 residues. Germline CDR1 SGHVS, CDR2 FNYEAQ. CDR3 nucleotide sequence: TGTGCCAGCAGCTTCGGACAGGGCATGAACACTGAAGCTTTCTTT. Protein sequence: CASSFGQGMNTEAFF.

In its sample, this clonotype was seen many times. This chain links TRBV7-6 with TRBJ2-3; the D gene could be TRBD1 or TRBD2 (6 bases each). The CDR3 covers 17 residues. Trimming cost V 1 base and J 3 bases, with 17 bases left between them. Germline-derived CDR1 and CDR2 are SGHVS and FNYEAQ. Here the CDR3 reads CASSLVGAGGNTDTQYF. CDR3 coding DNA: TGTGCCAGCAGCTTAGTAGGTGCCGGGGGCAATACAGATACGCAGTATTTT.

The rearrangement uses TRBV4-1 and TRBJ2-7, with 12 positions matching TRBD2. CDR1 and CDR2 (germline): MGHRA, YSYEKL. V gave up 4 bases and J gave up 4 bases; unmatched junction bases: 5. This CDR3 has 15 residues. The CDR3 protein is CASSRLTSGGYEQYF. In DNA form, the CDR3 reads TGCGCCAGCAGCCGCTTAACTAGCGGGGGGTACGAGCAGTACTTC.

V usage is TRBV6-5 and J usage is TRBJ2-2, with 8 bases matching TRBD2. Germline V CDR1 and CDR2: MNHEY, SVGAGI. This CDR3 has 15 residues. After removal of 5 bases from V and 3 bases from J, the junction contained 5 bases not matched to a gene. For the CDR3, the DNA is TGTGCCAGCAGTCCTAGCGGGCTCTACACCGGGGAGCTGTTTTTT. This gives the protein CASSPSGLYTGELFF.

The chain combines TRBV27 with TRBJ2-2, with D perhaps being TRBD1 or TRBD2 (6 bases each). V was trimmed by 1 base and J by 3 bases, leaving 9 bases between them. Per the germline V gene, CDR1 is MNHEY and CDR2 is SMNVEV (reference sequence). The CDR3 sequence is 15 residues long. The DNA for the CDR3 is TGTGCCAGCAGTTTATACAGGGAGGACACCGGGGAGCTGTTTTTT. Amino acid sequence: CASSLYREDTGELFF.